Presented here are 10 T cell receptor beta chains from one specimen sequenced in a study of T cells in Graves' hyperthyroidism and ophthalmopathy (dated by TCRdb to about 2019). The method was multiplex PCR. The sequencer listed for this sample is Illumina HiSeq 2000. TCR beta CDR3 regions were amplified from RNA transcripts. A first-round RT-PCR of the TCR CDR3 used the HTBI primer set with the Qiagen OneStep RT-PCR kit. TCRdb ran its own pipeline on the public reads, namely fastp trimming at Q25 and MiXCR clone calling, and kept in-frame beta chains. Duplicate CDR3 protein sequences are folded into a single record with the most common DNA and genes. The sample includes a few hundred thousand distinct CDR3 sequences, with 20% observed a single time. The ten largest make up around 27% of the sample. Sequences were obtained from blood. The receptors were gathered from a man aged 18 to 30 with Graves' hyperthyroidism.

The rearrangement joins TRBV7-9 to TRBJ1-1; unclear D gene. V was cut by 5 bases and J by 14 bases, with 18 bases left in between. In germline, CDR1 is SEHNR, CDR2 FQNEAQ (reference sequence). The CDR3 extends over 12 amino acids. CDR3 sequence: CASSLRSGFFFF. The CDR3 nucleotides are TGTGCCAGCAGCCTAAGGTCGGGGTTTTTCTTCTTT.

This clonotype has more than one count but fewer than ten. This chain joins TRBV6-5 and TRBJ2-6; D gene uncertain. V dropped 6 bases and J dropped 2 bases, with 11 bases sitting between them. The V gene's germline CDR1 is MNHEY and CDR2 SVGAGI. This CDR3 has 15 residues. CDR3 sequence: CASSLAPAGANVLTF. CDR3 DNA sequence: TGTGCCAGCAGCTTAGCCCCGGCTGGGGCCAACGTCCTGACTTTC.

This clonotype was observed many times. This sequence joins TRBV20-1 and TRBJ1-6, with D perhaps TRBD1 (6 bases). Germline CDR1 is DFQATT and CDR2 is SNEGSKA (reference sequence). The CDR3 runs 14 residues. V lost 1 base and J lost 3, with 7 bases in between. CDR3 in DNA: TGCAGTGCTAGAGCGGACAGCTATAATTCACCCCTCCACTTT. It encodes CSARADSYNSPLHF.

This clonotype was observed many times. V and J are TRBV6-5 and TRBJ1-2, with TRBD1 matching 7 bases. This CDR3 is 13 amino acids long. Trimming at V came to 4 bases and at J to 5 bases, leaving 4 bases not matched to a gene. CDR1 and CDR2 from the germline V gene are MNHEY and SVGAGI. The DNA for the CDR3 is TGTGCCAGCAGTTCCAGGGGGGAGTATGGCTACACCTTC. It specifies CASSSRGEYGYTF.

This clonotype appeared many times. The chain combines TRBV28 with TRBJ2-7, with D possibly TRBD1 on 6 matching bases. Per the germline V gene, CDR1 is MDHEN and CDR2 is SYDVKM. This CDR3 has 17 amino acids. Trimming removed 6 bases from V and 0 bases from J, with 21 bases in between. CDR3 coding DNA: TGTGCCAGCAGCATCCTGGACAGTGCCTTGAGCTCCTACGAGCAGTACTTC. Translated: CASSILDSALSSYEQYF.

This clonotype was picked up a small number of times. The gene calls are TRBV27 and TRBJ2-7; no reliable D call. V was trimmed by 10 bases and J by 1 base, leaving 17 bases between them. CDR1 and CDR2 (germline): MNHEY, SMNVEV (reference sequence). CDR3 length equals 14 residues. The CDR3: CATATEFLSYEQYF. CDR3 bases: TGTGCCACCGCAACTGAATTTCTTTCCTACGAGCAGTACTTC.

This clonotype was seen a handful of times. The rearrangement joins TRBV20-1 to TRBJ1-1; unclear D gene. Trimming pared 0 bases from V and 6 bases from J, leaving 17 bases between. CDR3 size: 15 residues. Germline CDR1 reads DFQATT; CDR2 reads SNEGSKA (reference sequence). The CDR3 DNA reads TGCAGTGCTAGAGATAATATTCGTGGAATCGCTGAAGCTTTCTTT. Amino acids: CSARDNIRGIAEAFF.

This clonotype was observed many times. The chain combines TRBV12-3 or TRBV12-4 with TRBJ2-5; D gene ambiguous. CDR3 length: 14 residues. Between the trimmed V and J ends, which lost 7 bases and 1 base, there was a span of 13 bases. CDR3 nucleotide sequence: TGTGCCAGCAATTCAGGCGGTGTCCAAGAGACCCAGTACTTC. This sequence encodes CASNSGGVQETQYF.

The chain's CDR3 is CASSPSPANTGELFF. The CDR3 nucleotides are TGTGCCAGCAGCCCCTCCCCAGCGAACACCGGGGAGCTGTTTTTT. The rearrangement joins TRBV6-1 to TRBJ2-2; D uncertain. The germline V and J ends were trimmed by 6 bases and 0 bases, with 11 bases remaining between them. The CDR3 runs to 15 residues. Looked up from germline, CDR1 is MNHNS and CDR2 is SASEGT.

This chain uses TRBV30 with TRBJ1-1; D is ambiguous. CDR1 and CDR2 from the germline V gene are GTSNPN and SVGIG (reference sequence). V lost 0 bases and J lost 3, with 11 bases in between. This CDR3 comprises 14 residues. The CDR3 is CAWSVRKWDTEAFF. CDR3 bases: TGTGCCTGGAGTGTACGGAAGTGGGACACTGAAGCTTTCTTT.